This T cell receptor beta chain was profiled in a study of molecular identifiers for immune sequencing clone quantification (dated by TCRdb to the late 2010s). A note on the overall study: For a replicate experiment, RNA from approximately 20,000 or 100,000 naive CD8 T cells was divided into five aliquots, and four of the five aliquots were sequenced. CD8 T cells were used in a methods study to benchmark molecular-identifier clustering-based TCR repertoire sequencing (MIDCIRS) and TCR RNA copy counting. Study-level results and caveats: Highly expanded clone sizes could be underestimated because identical TCR molecules may share a barcode. Spiked-in Jurkat TCR RNA equivalent to a single cell was reported to be detectable even among some 910,000 naive CD8 T cells. When barcode sub-clustering was omitted, TCR diversity was inflated by chimeric consensus sequences, with chimeras reaching as high as 47%. Modeling gave 3 to 3.5 recovered TCR RNA copies per cell versus about ten by digital PCR, implying approximately 30% capture efficiency. In CMV-specific effector cells, over 99% of molecules were held by clones above 20 RNA copies, whereas under 1% of molecules were held by such clones in naive cells. The naive libraries included spiked-in Jurkat TCR RNA (more than nine copies' worth), and this Jurkat TCR RNA is not part of the donor repertoire.

Ten or more counts support this clonotype. Its antigen is still unknown. Base qualities were left out, and no much larger clone turns up one base away. The CDR3, from cysteine to phenylalanine, totals 14 residues. Here the CDR3 DNA is all that survives: 42 bases in frame from base 1. V sheds 6 bases and J sheds 6 bases, leaving 15 bases between their ends. CDR1 and CDR2 were assigned from the germline V gene as MDHEN and SYDVKM. Naive CD8 T cell libraries were made from approximately 20,000 to 1,000,000 sorted cells using 10%, 30% or 50% of purified RNA. Naive CD8 T cells were FACS-sorted as CD8+CD4-CCR7+CD45RA+ on a BD FACSAria II into RLT Plus buffer. Around 11 TCR copies' worth of Jurkat RNA were spiked into about 19,000-1,000,000 naive CD8 T cell samples to test detection sensitivity. CD8 T cells were enriched with RosetteSep CD8+ T Cell Enrichment Cocktail and Ficoll-Paque, followed by ACK red cell lysis.

The library relied on PCR. TCRdb shows the sequencer as Illumina HiSeq 4000. Bulk TCR libraries were made following a previously described method, with the TCR primers given in Table S5. The Qiagen AllPrep DNA/RNA kit was used to purify total RNA. Before analysis, reads from multiple sequencing runs of the same library were pooled. The authors' analysis ran thus. Reads were retained only if the reads had an exact TCR constant sequence, and the retained reads were trimmed to 150 nt and grouped according to their 12-nt molecular barcodes. Within each barcode group, reads were sub-clustered at a 15% Levenshtein threshold, and quality-weighted consensus sequences were built per RNA molecule. Non-functional sequences were discarded, and so were lower-count sequences lying one edit away from another sequence. Based on a fit of two negative binomial distributions, barcode sub-clusters having less than 20% of the maximum read count were discarded. Using fastp trimming at Q25 and MiXCR clonotype assembly, TCRdb reanalyzed the public sequencing data and kept in-frame beta chains. Entries that share a CDR3 protein sequence are merged under the most common genes and DNA. The V and J calls follow TCRdb's processing rather than the paper's. The sample yields 40,000 to 45,000 distinct CDR3 sequences; about a fifth were counted once. The ten largest clones take up approximately 1.2% of the sample.

The receptor was isolated from a human donor in good health. Some libraries in this study had Jurkat cell RNA spiked in. Sequencing input: naive CD8+ T cells from blood, with Jurkat cell RNA spiked in. The cell subset or site label for this specimen denotes: FACS-sorted CD8+CD4-CCR7+CD45RA+ naive T cells. Rearrangement joined TRBV28 to TRBJ2-1; there is no confident call for the D gene. CDR3 region: CASSSPRGPNEQFF. The bases read TGTGCCAGCAGCTCCCCCCGAGGCCCCAATGAGCAGTTCTTC.